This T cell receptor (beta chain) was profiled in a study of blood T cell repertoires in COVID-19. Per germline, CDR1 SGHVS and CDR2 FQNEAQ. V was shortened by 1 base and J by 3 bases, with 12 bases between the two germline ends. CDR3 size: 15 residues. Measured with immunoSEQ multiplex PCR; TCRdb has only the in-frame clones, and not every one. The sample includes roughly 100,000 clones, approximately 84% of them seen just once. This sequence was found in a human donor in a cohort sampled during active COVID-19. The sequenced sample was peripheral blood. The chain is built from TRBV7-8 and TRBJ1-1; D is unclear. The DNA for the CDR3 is TGTGCCAGCAGCTTAGAAGCGGTGAGGGACACTGAAGCTTTCTTT. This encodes CASSLEAVRDTEAFF. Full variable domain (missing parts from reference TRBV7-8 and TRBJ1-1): GAGVSQSPRYKVAKRGQDVALRCDPISGHVSLFWYQQALGQGPEFLTYFQNEAQLDKSGLPSDRFFAERPEGSVSTLKIQRTQQEDSAVYLCASSLEAVRDTEAFFGQGTRLTVV.